Listed below are T cell receptor beta chains from one sample, sequenced in a study of CD8+ T cells in alopecia areata. The assay was immunoSEQ multiplex PCR, and TCRdb's table has in-frame clones only and misses some. The table includes about 39,000 clones, roughly 65% detected once. The sample in question was CD8+ T cells sorted from blood, obtained at week 4, from a patient treated with tofacitinib. The origin of the receptors is a human donor with alopecia areata. The CDR3 runs from the conserved cysteine through the conserved F or W. D genes are given only for firm matches. The listing skips clone size in some rows; elsewhere it reads once, few, many or a size class.

d_call | j_call | clone_size | v_call | cdr3_aa | cdr3_nt
NA | TRBJ2-7 | NA | TRBV5-6 | CASSLEGGEQYF | TGTGCCAGCAGCTTGGAAGGGGGCGAGCAGTACTTC
NA | TRBJ2-3 | NA | TRBV30 | CAWSASDTQYF | TGTGCCTGGAGCGCTTCAGATACGCAGTATTTT
NA | TRBJ2-7 | NA | TRBV10-3 | CATTDSYEQYF | TGTGCCACGACTGACTCCTACGAGCAGTACTTC
NA | TRBJ1-2 | NA | TRBV5-1 | CASSLAGGEGYTF | TGCGCCAGCAGCTTGGCCGGCGGGGAAGGCTACACCTTC
NA | TRBJ1-6 | few | TRBV5-1 | CASKQGTEPLHF | TGCGCCAGCAAACAGGGTACGGAACCCCTCCACTTT
TRBD1 | TRBJ2-7 | NA | TRBV2 | CASSGLVPTPDLGQLYEQYF | TGTGCCAGCAGTGGTTTAGTCCCCACGCCCGACCTGGGACAGCTCTACGAGCAGTACTTC
NA | TRBJ2-3 | once | TRBV30 | CAWSAARNTDTQYF | TGTGCCTGGAGTGCAGCGAGAAACACAGATACGCAGTATTTT
NA | TRBJ1-1 | NA | TRBV4-3 | CASSQGRGDTEAFF | TGCGCCAGCAGCCAAGGTAGGGGGGACACTGAAGCTTTCTTT
TRBD2 | TRBJ2-7 | once | TRBV6-5 | CASSLAGGYEQYF | TGTGCCAGCAGTCTGGCGGGGGGCTACGAGCAGTACTTC
NA | TRBJ2-1 | few | TRBV29-1 | CSVGLNNEQFF | TGCAGCGTCGGGCTGAACAATGAGCAGTTCTTC
NA | TRBJ1-1 | NA | TRBV30 | CAWSSGSNTEAFF | TGTGCCTGGAGCTCCGGCTCTAACACTGAAGCTTTCTTT
TRBD1 | TRBJ2-7 | NA | TRBV29-1 | CSARQGSYEQYF | TGCAGCGCCCGACAGGGGTCCTACGAGCAGTACTTC
TRBD1 | TRBJ2-1 | NA | TRBV27 | CASRTGGNEQFF | TGTGCCAGCAGGACAGGGGGGAATGAGCAGTTCTTC
NA | TRBJ2-7 | few | TRBV6-5 | CASSYGASYEQYF | TGTGCCAGCAGTTATGGAGCCTCGTACGAGCAGTACTTC
TRBD1 | TRBJ2-7 | NA | TRBV7-2 | CASSAPGQGYEQYF | TGTGCCAGCAGCGCGCCGGGACAGGGTTACGAGCAGTACTTC
NA | TRBJ1-2 | NA | TRBV27 | CASSLKLNYGYTF | TGTGCCAGCAGTTTAAAACTGAACTATGGCTACACCTTC
NA | TRBJ1-5 | NA | TRBV27 | CASSPGGGVQGPAPQHF | TGTGCCAGCAGCCCTGGGGGCGGCGTACAGGGACCGGCGCCCCAGCATTTT
NA | TRBJ2-1 | few | TRBV25-1 | CASSAGTRGDEQFF | TGTGCCAGCAGTGCCGGGACTCGCGGGGATGAGCAGTTCTTC
NA | TRBJ1-2 | NA | TRBV29-1 | CSANWDGFSGYTF | TGCAGCGCCAATTGGGACGGCTTTTCGGGCTACACCTTC
NA | TRBJ1-4 | NA | TRBV5-1 | CASSLTQATNEKLFF | TGCGCCAGCAGCCTTACACAGGCAACTAATGAAAAACTGTTTTTT
NA | TRBJ1-5 | NA | TRBV9 | CASSASGGNQPQHF | TGTGCCAGCAGCGCATCGGGGGGGAATCAGCCCCAGCATTTT
NA | TRBJ2-7 | few | TRBV27 | CASSSGYEQYF | TGTGCCAGCAGTTCCGGTTACGAGCAGTACTTC
NA | TRBJ2-1 | NA | TRBV19 | CASSTQGNEQFF | TGTGCCAGTAGTACACAGGGCAATGAGCAGTTCTTC
TRBD1 | TRBJ2-3 | NA | TRBV2 | CASTEWTGGTDTQYF | TGTGCCAGCACCGAATGGACAGGGGGCACAGATACGCAGTATTTT
TRBD2 | TRBJ2-7 | few | TRBV29-1 | CSVVGGGLSYEQYF | TGCAGCGTTGTAGGCGGGGGGCTCTCCTACGAGCAGTACTTC
NA | TRBJ2-5 | NA | TRBV5-6 | CASSWGTEAQYF | TGTGCCAGCAGCTGGGGAACGGAGGCCCAGTACTTC
NA | TRBJ1-4 | NA | TRBV25-1 | CASSRSTNEKLFF | TGTGCCAGCAGTAGGTCGACTAATGAAAAACTGTTTTTT
NA | TRBJ2-1 | NA | TRBV29-1 | CSVRRQGGNEQFF | TGCAGCGTACGAAGACAGGGAGGCAATGAGCAGTTCTTC
NA | TRBJ1-1 | NA | TRBV6-5 | CASSYSIDTPLRGAFF | TGTGCCAGCAGTTACTCGATCGACACCCCCCTAAGGGGAGCTTTCTTT
TRBD1 | TRBJ1-2 | NA | TRBV29-1 | CSVRDRSYGYTF | TGCAGCGTTCGGGACAGAAGCTATGGCTACACCTTC
TRBD1 | TRBJ2-7 | NA | TRBV7-9 | CASTGADRAPYEQYF | TGTGCCAGTACAGGCGCGGACAGGGCACCCTACGAGCAGTACTTC
NA | TRBJ1-1 | NA | TRBV29-1 | CSAGRGGGSIAEAFF | TGCAGCGCGGGACGTGGAGGGGGTAGTATTGCTGAAGCTTTCTTT
TRBD2 | TRBJ2-7 | NA | TRBV10-2 | CASAAGLTYEQYF | TGCGCCAGCGCAGCGGGGCTGACCTACGAGCAGTACTTC
NA | TRBJ1-4 | few | TRBV5-1 | CASRGEDATNEKLFF | TGCGCCAGCAGGGGGGAAGACGCAACTAATGAAAAACTGTTTTTT
NA | TRBJ2-1 | NA | TRBV4-3 | CASSQGLYNEQFF | TGCGCCAGCAGCCAAGGGCTCTACAATGAGCAGTTCTTC
TRBD2 | TRBJ2-7 | NA | TRBV6-6 | CASSQRGGRYEQYF | TGTGCCAGCAGTCAGCGGGGGGGCCGGTACGAGCAGTACTTC
NA | TRBJ2-3 | NA | TRBV27 | CASGHYTDTQYF | TGTGCCAGCGGGCACTACACAGATACGCAGTATTTT
NA | TRBJ2-7 | NA | TRBV5-1 | CASKEGLDYEQYF | TGCGCCAGCAAAGAGGGGTTGGACTACGAGCAGTACTTC
NA | TRBJ1-1 | NA | TRBV4-3 | CASSQVEGNTEAFF | TGCGCCAGCAGCCAAGTGGAAGGGAACACTGAAGCTTTCTTT
NA | TRBJ2-3 | NA | TRBV7-3 | CASSLDGEAGDTQYF | TGTGCCAGCAGCTTAGACGGCGAGGCAGGGGATACGCAGTATTTT
TRBD1 | TRBJ1-2 | NA | TRBV29-1 | CSVTGGANYGYTF | TGCAGCGTTACAGGGGGGGCTAACTATGGCTACACCTTC